Shown below are 7 T cell receptor beta chains from a single sample sequenced in a study of Ad26.COV2.S vaccination and SARS-CoV-2 variants. Using immunoSEQ multiplex PCR, the repertoire was profiled, and TCRdb retains in-frame clones only, with some absent. The sample includes about 400,000 clones, about 90% of them seen just once. Treatment of the sample: roughly 18 received Ad26.COV2.S at low or high dose, single or two shots; roughly five received placebo; per-sample allocation not given. All samples were drawn on day 63, counting from the first vaccine or placebo injection. The specimen comprised peripheral blood, sampled in a trial of Ad26.COV2.S vaccine versus placebo. Every receptor here comes from a person aged 18-65 years who received the Ad26.COV2.S COVID-19 vaccine or a placebo.

V gene TRBV6-1 combines with J gene TRBJ2-2; D unresolved. Deletions cut 2 bases from V and 4 bases from J, with 14 bases between. The CDR3 totals 16 residues. CDR1 is MNHNS and CDR2 is SASEGT in the germline V gene. CDR3: CASSEQKVRSTGELFF. Written as DNA, the CDR3 is TGTGCCAGCAGTGAACAGAAGGTCCGCAGCACCGGGGAGCTGTTTTTT.

This chain connects TRBV18 to TRBJ1-5; D unresolved. Trimming cost V 2 bases and J 4 bases, with 6 bases left between them. The CDR3 has 13 residues. Germline V gene lookup returns CDR1 KGHSH and CDR2 LQKENI. Written as DNA, the CDR3 is TGTGCCAGCTCACCAGCTCCGAATCAGCCCCAGCATTTT. It encodes CASSPAPNQPQHF.

The V gene is TRBV5-5, the J gene TRBJ1-4; D remains ambiguous. Trimming left V 0 bases short and J 4 bases short, with 13 bases between. The CDR3 has 16 residues. In germline, CDR1 is SGHKS, CDR2 YYEKEE (reference sequence). CDR3 residues: CASSLGRVSYNEKLFF. The CDR3 DNA follows: TGTGCCAGCAGCTTGGGACGTGTCAGCTATAATGAAAAACTGTTTTTT.

This clone showed up just once. The J gene is TRBJ2-7, the V gene TRBV7-2; 8 bases fit TRBD1. V dropped 0 bases and J dropped 6; count of bases not matched to a gene: 1. The CDR3 consists of 13 residues. Germline CDR1 SGHTA, CDR2 FQGNSA. CDR3 DNA: TGTGCCAGCAGCTTAGCGCAGGGGGCCGAGCAGTACTTC. Its protein product is CASSLAQGAEQYF.

J is TRBJ1-1 and V is TRBV7-9; TRBD1 matches at 7 bases. The CDR3 covers 16 residues. The trim removed 11 bases at V and 0 bases at J, leaving 15 bases unmatched. In germline, CDR1 is SEHNR, CDR2 FQNEAQ (reference sequence). In DNA, the CDR3 is TGTGCCGCGACTGGGACAGCGCAGGCCATGAACACTGAAGCTTTCTTT. Its protein product is CAATGTAQAMNTEAFF.

As DNA, the CDR3 is TGTGCCAGCAGCGTAGGCCTGACTAGCGGGGGAAACTCACGGGAGACCCAGTACTTC. Its protein is CASSVGLTSGGNSRETQYF. The chain links TRBV9 to TRBJ2-5, with 12 bases identical to TRBD2. This CDR3 is built from 19 residues. Losses at the gene ends were 0 bases for V and 5 bases for J; bases not matched to a gene: 14. Germline-derived CDR1 and CDR2 are SGDLS and YYNGEE.

The chain is built from TRBV3-1 (or the pseudogene TRBV3-2) and TRBJ2-7; weak D call: TRBD2 (6 bases). The CDR3 spans 15 residues. V lost 4 bases, J lost 3 bases, and 16 bases lay in between. Germline CDR1 and CDR2: LGHDT and YNNKEL (reference sequence). The DNA of the CDR3 is TGTGCCAGCAGCCCACGGGACTGGACTATCTACGAGCAGTACTTC. Its translation: CASSPRDWTIYEQYF.